The entry that follows covers one T cell receptor (beta chain) sequence. This clonotype was recorded at least ten times. Its antigen target is currently unknown. No clone much larger than this one lies a single base away; base qualities are absent. The library was built by means of 5' RACE. Sequencing instrument: Illumina HiSeq 2000. A universal primer binding site was added through template switching, and the final cDNA carried a unique molecular identifier so that TCR cDNA molecules could be counted accurately. First-strand cDNA for TCR alpha and beta chains was synthesized from specific primers in the conserved constant-segment region. Each cDNA library was double barcoded, with a SMART-Mk sample barcode plus Illumina barcodes, to control for contamination. TruSeq adapter sequences along with Illumina sample barcodes were introduced in two successive PCR steps. The Illumina HiSeq platform was used with custom primers to sequence TCR alpha and beta cDNA libraries. For the original study's pipeline: MiGEC processed the raw reads to extract unique molecular identifiers, while MiXCR was used to determine the CDR3 positions. Recombination models were inferred per individual with the repgenHMM and IGoR tools using an EM algorithm. The analysis of shared clonotypes was done with the tcR package in R, with sharing normalized by the product of cloneset sizes. To study raw recombination free of thymic and clonal selection effects, out-of-frame nonproductive sequences were analyzed. TCRdb cleaned the public reads at Q25 with fastp, built clones with MiXCR and kept in-frame beta chains. All rows with the same CDR3 protein become a single entry with the most common DNA and genes. TCRdb, not the original authors, processed these V and J calls. Recorded for this sample are fewer than 500,000 distinct CDR3 sequences; approximately 15% of them occurred a single time. The ten largest clones add up to approximately 1% of the sample.

The sample comes from a study of identical twins (dated by TCRdb to the mid-2010s). Broadly, across the study: To test whether fetal clonotypes persist, this study deep-sequenced TCR alpha and beta repertoires from monozygotic twins, from unrelated adults of various ages, and from cord blood. To rule out contamination, replicate twin experiments were performed at different times with different library preparation protocols.

What the authors observed across the whole study: The excess sharing between twins in beta out-of-frame sequences was weaker because fewer shared sequences reduced the signal-to-noise ratio. Conclusions relied on cross-sectional statistical analysis, since the same donors could not be followed over many years. Invariant T cells such as MAIT and iNKT could partly confound zero-insertion analyses, although diverse VJ usage argued against such confounding for most clonotypes. Compared with coincidental sharing between unrelated individuals, out-of-frame TCR alpha sequences shared between twins had an excess of sequences with low generation probability. In monozygotic twins, recombination models systematically underestimated out-of-frame TCR alpha sharing, but the models matched the sharing seen between unrelated individuals. Fewer insertions were carried by abundant cord blood beta clonotypes; a weaker similar trend was observed in young adult naive repertoires, while no such trend was observed in memory repertoires.

V is reduced by 4 bases and J by 8 bases, leaving a spacing of 14 bases between them. The CDR3 contains 13 residues, cysteine and phenylalanine counted. The DNA shown is the 39-base CDR3, in frame from base 1. In the germline V gene, CDR1 corresponds to ENHRY and CDR2 to SYGVKD. Every donor was a healthy Caucasian. The twin cohort consisted of three pairs of female monozygotic twins, all aged about 18 to 29 years. Positive isolation kits from Invitrogen were used to isolate CD4+ and CD8+ T cell populations. The sample was also reused in another study, on yellow fever vaccine responses in identical twins. The second study, in turn, reports: According to the authors, in identical twins the way T cells responded to vaccination appeared partly convergent and partly personalized. The study precisely tracked vaccine-responding T cell clones in identical twins.

This clonotype was sampled from a woman aged 18-29 years in good health. Sequencing input: CD4+ T cells sorted from blood. The V and J genes are TRBV10-3 and TRBJ1-2, with no reliable assignment of the D segment. The encoded CDR3 is CAISVGRDRGYTF. The nucleotide sequence is given as TGTGCCATCAGTGTTGGGAGGGATCGAGGCTACACCTTC.